The 9 T cell receptor beta chains below all came from one sample that was sequenced in a study of OX40 agonist ivuxolimab in advanced cancers. The assay was immunoSEQ multiplex PCR, and TCRdb's table has in-frame clones only and misses some. Of 60,000 to 75,000 clones listed, 84% are singletons. This sample comprised CD4+ or CD8+ T cells sorted from blood, obtained in a trial of the OX40 agonist ivuxolimab. These receptors came from an adult with an advanced solid tumor such as melanoma, head and neck, liver or kidney cancer.

The count of this clone is one. The sample carries other DNA sequences with the same CDR3. The chain has TRBV5-1 and TRBJ1-2; no clear D. The germline gives CDR1 SGHRS, CDR2 YFSETQ. This CDR3 region has 14 residues. Between the trimmed V and J ends, which lost 0 bases and 0 bases, there was a span of 6 bases. In nucleotides, the CDR3 is TGCGCCAGCAGCTTGGAAAGTCCTAACTATGGCTACACCTTC. As protein: CASSLESPNYGYTF.

This sequence joins TRBV6-1 and TRBJ2-7, with D possibly being TRBD1 or TRBD2 (6 bases each). CDR1 MNHNS and CDR2 SASEGT come from the germline V gene. The CDR3 has 15 residues. Trimming took off 2 bases at V and 7 bases at J, with 18 bases between the two ends. The CDR3 nucleotides read TGTGCCAGCAGTGAATGGTGGGGGGCCGGAGGTGAGCAGTACTTC. Amino acids: CASSEWWGAGGEQYF.

This clone was detected once. This chain connects TRBV18 to TRBJ1-4; 11 nucleotides agree with TRBD1. The CDR3 length is 16 residues. Germline V lookup: CDR1 KGHSH, CDR2 LQKENI. The V segment lost 2 bases and the J segment 7 bases; nucleotides outside the gene matches: 6. The CDR3 DNA reads TGTGCCAGCTCACCATTCGGACAGGGGGCTGGTGAAAAACTGTTTTTT. This codes for CASSPFGQGAGEKLFF.

The chain carries TRBV5-6 and TRBJ2-3, with 7 bases identical to TRBD1. Trimming took 2 bases from V and 2 from J; bases not matched to a gene: 5. CDR3 length: 15 residues. Germline-derived CDR1 and CDR2 are SGHDT and YYEEEE. CDR3 in amino acids: CASSLRTGDTDTQYF. The CDR3 nucleotides read TGTGCCAGCAGCTTACGAACAGGGGACACAGATACGCAGTATTTT.

The J gene is TRBJ1-5, the V gene TRBV6-1; no firm D call. Deletions cut 5 bases from V and 0 bases from J, with 11 bases between. The germline gives CDR1 MNHNS, CDR2 SASEGT. This CDR3 has 15 residues. The CDR3 spells CASSRSAGSNQPQHF. The CDR3 coding sequence is TGTGCCAGCAGTCGGTCGGCAGGTAGCAATCAGCCCCAGCATTTT.

The J gene is TRBJ2-1, the V gene TRBV9; TRBD1 aligns across 7 bases. Per germline, CDR1 SGDLS and CDR2 YYNGEE. The CDR3 has 16 amino acids. V lost 2 bases and J lost 3; bases outside the gene matches: 8. For the CDR3, the DNA is TGTGCCAGCAGCGTGCTTTCCGGGACAGTCTACAATGAGCAGTTCTTC. Protein product: CASSVLSGTVYNEQFF.

The V gene is TRBV9, the J gene TRBJ2-5, with D unclear. The V end lost 4 bases, the J end lost 14 bases, and 18 bases lay between the germline ends. CDR3 length: 12 residues. Germline CDR1 is SGDLS and CDR2 is YYNGEE. CDR3 loop: CASSKDTLKFYF. DNA of the CDR3: TGTGCCAGCAGCAAAGACACGTTGAAATTTTACTTC. Complete variable domain (other parts from reference TRBV9 and TRBJ2-5): DSGVTQTPKHLITATGQRVTLRCSPRSGDLSVYWYQQSLDQGLQFLIQYYNGEERAKGNILERFSAQQFPDLHSELNLSSLELGDSALYFCASSKDTLKFYFGPGTRLLVL.

The chain employs TRBV7-8 and TRBJ2-1, with a weak D call TRBD1 (6 bases). This CDR3 is built from 18 residues. CDR1 SGHVS and CDR2 FQNEAQ come from the germline V gene. V dropped 1 base and J dropped 2 bases, with 18 bases sitting between them. The CDR3 sequence: CASSLGTAPNPTYNEQFF. CDR3 bases: TGTGCCAGCAGCTTAGGGACAGCACCCAACCCAACCTACAATGAGCAGTTCTTC.

The rearrangement links TRBV9 to TRBJ1-2; 11 bases match TRBD1. V shed 5 bases, J shed 2 bases, and the junction held 8 bases outside the gene matches. Germline loops: CDR1 SGDLS, CDR2 YYNGEE. The length of the CDR3 is 16 residues. In DNA, the CDR3 is TGTGCCAGCAGTTCCCGGACAGGGGGCGCCAACTATGGCTACACCTTC. Its translation is CASSSRTGGANYGYTF.